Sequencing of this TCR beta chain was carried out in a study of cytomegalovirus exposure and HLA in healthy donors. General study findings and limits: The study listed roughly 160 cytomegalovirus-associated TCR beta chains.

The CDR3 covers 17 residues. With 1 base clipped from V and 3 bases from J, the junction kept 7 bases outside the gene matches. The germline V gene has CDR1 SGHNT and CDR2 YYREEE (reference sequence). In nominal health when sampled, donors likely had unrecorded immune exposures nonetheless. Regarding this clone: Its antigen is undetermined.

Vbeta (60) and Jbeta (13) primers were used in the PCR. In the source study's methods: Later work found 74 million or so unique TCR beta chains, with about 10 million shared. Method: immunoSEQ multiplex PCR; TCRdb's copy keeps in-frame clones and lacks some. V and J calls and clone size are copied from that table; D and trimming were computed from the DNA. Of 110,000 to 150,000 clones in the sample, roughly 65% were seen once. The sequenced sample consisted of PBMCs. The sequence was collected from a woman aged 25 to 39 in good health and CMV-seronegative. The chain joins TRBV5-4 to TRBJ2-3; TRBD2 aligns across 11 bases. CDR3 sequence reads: CASSLLDSGRDTDTQYF. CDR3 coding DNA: TGTGCCAGCAGCTTGTTAGATAGCGGGAGGGATACAGATACGCAGTATTTT.